These 32 T cell receptor beta chains share one sample of origin, sequenced in a study of long-term antiretroviral therapy in people with HIV. Samples were assayed with immunoSEQ v3.0 at survey level. TCRdb's table, derived via immunoSEQ multiplex PCR, lists solely in-frame clones and lacks some. The sample has approximately 45,000 clones; more than 75% are singletons. Sample: unsorted PBMCs, taken 0.1 years before starting antiretroviral therapy. These receptors were taken from a woman aged 45-65 years with HIV.

V usage is TRBV6-5 and J usage is TRBJ1-1; D uncertain. V lost 8 bases and J 4 bases, leaving 20 bases between the germline ends. CDR1 and CDR2 (germline): MNHEY, SVGAGI. This CDR3 comprises 15 residues. In nucleotides, the CDR3 is TGTGCCAGCTCCCTGGAGGGCCGGTGGTCCACTGAAGCTTTCTTT. This gives the protein CASSLEGRWSTEAFF.

This clone was counted a few times. The chain employs TRBV11-1 and TRBJ1-2, with 7 bases aligning to TRBD1. V lost 3 bases to trimming and J lost 1 base; unmatched junction nucleotides: 5. CDR1 SGHAT and CDR2 FQDESV come from the germline V gene (reference sequence). The CDR3 sequence is 15 residues long. The CDR3, as DNA: TGTGCCAGCAGCTTTACGGGACAGCGTAACTATGGCTACACCTTC. Protein sequence: CASSFTGQRNYGYTF. The full variable domain, completed using reference TRBV11-1 and TRBJ1-2, is EAEVAQSPRYKITEKSQAVAFWCDPISGHATLYWYRQILGQGPELLVQFQDESVVDDSQLPKDRFSAERLKGVDSTLKIQPAELGDSAMYLCASSFTGQRNYGYTFGSGTRLTVV.

J is TRBJ1-2 and V is TRBV7-9; D uncertain. V was cut by 1 base and J by 4 bases, with 13 bases left in between. The germline gives CDR1 SEHNR, CDR2 FQNEAQ (reference sequence). This CDR3 has 15 residues. The CDR3 loop is CASSLVRQSLYGYTF. The CDR3 DNA is TGTGCCAGCAGCTTAGTCAGGCAGAGCCTCTATGGCTACACCTTC.

V is TRBV5-5 and J is TRBJ1-6; unclear D gene. There are 15 residues in the CDR3. Germline V CDR1 and CDR2: SGHKS, YYEKEE (reference sequence). Trimming removed 1 base at V and 10 bases at J, with 15 bases between. CDR3 sequence (DNA): TGTGCCAGCAGCTTGCTTGCTGGTATAGACTCACCCCTCCACTTT. Protein: CASSLLAGIDSPLHF.

Only a few counts were recorded for this clone. The chain combines TRBV21-1 with TRBJ1-1; the D call of TRBD1 is as the table states it, not checked on the DNA. TRBV21-1 is a pseudogene locus. The CDR3 spans 15 residues. The CDR3 bases are TGTGCCAGCAGCAAGGGAGACCAGGGGGCATCCGAAGCTTTCTTT. Amino acids: CASSKGDQGASEAFF.

The chain employs TRBV7-2 and TRBJ2-7; D unclear. The length of the CDR3 is 13 residues. Between the trimmed V and J ends, which lost 5 bases and 4 bases, there was a span of 12 bases. Looked up from germline, CDR1 is SGHTA and CDR2 is FQGNSA. CDR3 loop: CASSPGIPYEQYF. Here the CDR3 DNA reads TGTGCCAGCAGCCCTGGGATTCCGTACGAGCAGTACTTC.

Concerning this clone: Other DNA sequences in this sample translate to the same CDR3. For the CDR3, the DNA is TGTGCCAGCAGCCAAGGAGGCCGGGACGAGCAGTACTTC. It specifies CASSQGGRDEQYF. The chain has TRBV4-2 and TRBJ2-7, with D unclear. Germline CDR1 reads LGHNA; CDR2 reads YNFKEQ. This CDR3 is built from 13 residues. V was trimmed by 1 base and J by 5 bases, leaving 9 bases between them.

This chain uses TRBV7-2 with TRBJ2-5; D possibly corresponds to TRBD1 (5 bases). The length of the CDR3 is 13 residues. The V and J ends lost 2 bases and 5 bases respectively, with 9 bases between them. Germline V gene sequence: CDR1 SGHTA, CDR2 FQGNSA. CDR3: CASSLRGRETQYF. CDR3 bases: TGTGCCAGCAGCTTAAGGGGTAGGGAGACCCAGTACTTC. Complete variable domain (other parts from reference TRBV7-2 and TRBJ2-5): GAGVSQSPSNKVTEKGKDVELRCDPISGHTALYWYRQSLGQGLEFLIYFQGNSAPDKSGLPSDRFSAERTGGSVSTLTIQRTQQEDSAVYLCASSLRGRETQYFGPGTRLLVL.

The CDR3 sequence: CASSLVAGGGTGELFF. Here the CDR3 DNA reads TGTGCCAGCAGCTTGGTGGCAGGGGGGGGAACCGGGGAGCTGTTTTTT. This chain connects TRBV5-6 to TRBJ2-2; the D call may be TRBD1 or TRBD2 (7 bases each). This CDR3 comprises 16 residues. Germline-derived CDR1 and CDR2 are SGHDT and YYEEEE. Trimming took off 0 bases at V and 5 bases at J, with 14 bases between the two ends.

The gene calls are TRBV10-3 and TRBJ1-6, with D tentatively TRBD1 (6 bases). The CDR3 sequence is 13 residues long. Germline V gene sequence: CDR1 ENHRY, CDR2 SYGVKD. Trimming pared 3 bases from V and 11 bases from J, leaving 11 bases between. The CDR3 is CAISDGGLAPLHF. The CDR3 bases are TGTGCCATCAGTGATGGGGGCCTGGCACCCCTCCACTTT.

The CDR3 nucleotides are TGTGCCTGGAGTGTCGCGGGGAGAGGGAATTATCAGCCCCAGCATTTT. Protein product: CAWSVAGRGNYQPQHF. J is TRBJ1-5 and V is TRBV30; D not resolved. Deletions cut 0 bases from V and 5 bases from J, with 17 bases between. CDR1 and CDR2 (germline): GTSNPN, SVGIG (reference sequence). CDR3 length equals 16 residues.

The chain joins TRBV2 to TRBJ2-5; unclear D gene. V was shortened by 7 bases and J by 5 bases, with 8 bases between the two germline ends. Looked up from germline, CDR1 is SNHLY and CDR2 is FYNNEI. This CDR3 is 11 amino acids long. CDR3 sequence reads: CASTIGETQYF. The DNA of the CDR3 is TGTGCCAGCACTATTGGGGAGACCCAGTACTTC.

The chain joins TRBV19 to TRBJ2-3, with 10 bases matching TRBD2. Trimming at V came to 3 bases and at J to 5 bases, leaving 5 bases not matched to a gene. Germline V lookup: CDR1 LNHDA, CDR2 SQIVND (reference sequence). CDR3 length equals 15 residues. This chain's CDR3 is CASSIQRGGGDTQYF. DNA for the CDR3: TGTGCCAGTAGTATCCAGCGGGGGGGCGGAGATACGCAGTATTTT.

CDR3 coding DNA: TGCGCCAGCAGCTTGCCCAAAGAGACCCAGTACTTC. Protein product: CASSLPKETQYF. This chain uses TRBV5-1 with TRBJ2-5; D remains ambiguous. Trimming removed 1 base from V and 3 bases from J, with 4 bases in between. This CDR3 contains 12 residues. Germline V gene sequence: CDR1 SGHRS, CDR2 YFSETQ.

The V gene is TRBV5-1, the J gene TRBJ1-2; 10 bases match TRBD1. CDR3 length: 15 residues. With 5 bases clipped from V and 0 bases from J, the junction kept 4 bases outside the gene matches. The germline V gene has CDR1 SGHRS and CDR2 YFSETQ. The CDR3 here is CASSWTGGTNYGYTF. The DNA of the CDR3 is TGCGCCAGCAGTTGGACAGGGGGTACTAACTATGGCTACACCTTC. Full variable domain (missing parts from reference TRBV5-1 and TRBJ1-2): KAGVTQTPRYLIKTRGQQVTLSCSPISGHRSVSWYQQTPGQGLQFLFEYFSETQRNKGNFPGRFSGRQFSNSRSEMNVSTLELGDSALYLCASSWTGGTNYGYTFGSGTRLTVV.

The chain is built from TRBV7-2 and TRBJ2-7; 10 nucleotides align to TRBD1. Per germline, CDR1 SGHTA and CDR2 FQGNSA. CDR3 size: 14 residues. V trimming: 5 bases; J trimming: 8 bases; junction bases outside the gene matches: 9. Here the CDR3 reads CASSVRDRGGQQYF. The CDR3, as DNA: TGTGCCAGCAGCGTCCGGGACAGGGGAGGCCAGCAGTACTTC.

In this sample, this clone is medium-sized (0.01 to 0.1%). The J gene is TRBJ1-2, the V gene TRBV7-8; D gene ambiguous. CDR1 is SGHVS and CDR2 is FQNEAQ in the germline V gene. The ends were cut back, 4 bases at V and 4 bases at J, with 7 bases in the middle. The CDR3 contains 12 residues. CDR3 DNA sequence: TGTGCCAGCAGCTCCACAAGCTATGGCTACACCTTC. Protein sequence: CASSSTSYGYTF.

CDR3 in DNA: TGTGCCAGCAGTGACACGACAGGGGGCAATTCACCCCTCCACTTT. Amino acids: CASSDTTGGNSPLHF. The V gene is TRBV6-4, the J gene TRBJ1-6, with 10 positions matching TRBD1. The CDR3 length is 15 residues. Trimming took 2 bases from V and 7 from J; bases not matched to a gene: 2. Germline V lookup: CDR1 MRHNA, CDR2 SNTAGT.

This chain connects TRBV4-2 to TRBJ2-3; 8 nucleotides agree with TRBD2. Germline CDR1 is LGHNA and CDR2 is YNFKEQ. J was trimmed by 1 base and V by 1 base; bases with no gene match: 4. There are 16 residues in the CDR3. The CDR3, as DNA: TGTGCCAGCAGCCAAGGGGTAGCGGGGCGCACAGATACGCAGTATTTT. Protein: CASSQGVAGRTDTQYF.

This clone has a single count. The chain has TRBV18 and TRBJ2-7, with no clear D. Trimming pared 0 bases from V and 0 bases from J, leaving 6 bases between. Per the germline V gene, CDR1 is KGHSH and CDR2 is LQKENI. The CDR3 runs to 14 residues. The CDR3 DNA is TGTGCCAGCTCACCACCGCCGAGCTCCTACGAGCAGTACTTC. Protein sequence: CASSPPPSSYEQYF. The full variable domain, with the rest looked up from reference TRBV18 and TRBJ2-7, is NAGVMQNPRHLVRRRGQEARLRCSPMKGHSHVYWYRQLPEEGLKFMVYLQKENIIDESGMPKERFSAEFPKEGPSILRIQQVVRGDSAAYFCASSPPPSSYEQYFGPGTRLTVT.

The chain uses TRBV7-8 and TRBJ2-1; a weak D match, TRBD2 (6 bases). V was shortened by 0 bases and J by 3 bases, with 9 bases between the two germline ends. The CDR3 runs 15 residues. The germline V gene encodes CDR1 SGHVS and CDR2 FQNEAQ. The CDR3 bases are TGTGCCAGCAGCTTAGCAGGTAGCGGCTACAATGAGCAGTTCTTC. Encoded protein: CASSLAGSGYNEQFF.

This chain uses TRBV5-1 with TRBJ2-7; D gene ambiguous. From germline, CDR1 is SGHRS and CDR2 YFSETQ. There are 14 residues in the CDR3. Trimming pared 1 base from V and 0 bases from J, leaving 8 bases between. CDR3 region: CASSLSGGSYEQYF. The CDR3 DNA reads TGCGCCAGCAGCTTGTCCGGCGGCTCCTACGAGCAGTACTTC.

V and J are TRBV10-3 and TRBJ1-6; D not certain. Germline V gene sequence: CDR1 ENHRY, CDR2 SYGVKD. This CDR3 comprises 13 residues. Trimming cost V 8 bases and J 4 bases, with 9 bases left between them. The CDR3 bases are TGTGCCATCTTAGCATCTTATAATTCACCCCTCCACTTT. This translates into CAILASYNSPLHF.

The chain joins TRBV5-1 to TRBJ1-2, with 10 bases lining up with TRBD1. This CDR3 is 15 amino acids long. V dropped 0 bases and J dropped 8; count of bases not matched to a gene: 7. Per the germline V gene, CDR1 is SGHRS and CDR2 is YFSETQ. CDR3 in DNA: TGCGCCAGCAGCTTGGGACAGGGGGCGAGTCAAGGCTACACCTTC. Translated: CASSLGQGASQGYTF.

The chain carries TRBV5-4 and TRBJ1-1, with a weak D call TRBD1 (5 bases). CDR1 is SGHNT, CDR2 YYREEE, per germline (reference sequence). The CDR3 loop spans 14 amino acids. Trimming took off 1 base at V and 4 bases at J, with 11 bases between the two ends. In nucleotides, the CDR3 is TGTGCCAGCAGCTTGCCGGGGGTGGGCACTGAAGCTTTCTTT. Its translation is CASSLPGVGTEAFF.

The chain uses TRBV7-3 and TRBJ1-1; D gene uncertain. Germline lookup yields CDR1 SGHTA and CDR2 FQGTGA. V was pared by 4 bases and J by 5 bases, with 17 bases between. The CDR3 is 15 amino acids. The CDR3 region is CASSSNGGRSTEAFF. The CDR3 DNA sequence: TGTGCCAGCAGCTCTAACGGAGGGAGGTCGACTGAAGCTTTCTTT. The variable domain in full, completed from reference TRBV7-3 and TRBJ1-1, reads GAGVSQTPSNKVTEKGKYVELRCDPISGHTALYWYRQSLGQGPEFLIYFQGTGAADDSGLPNDRFFAVRPEGSVSTLKIQRTERGDSAVYLCASSSNGGRSTEAFFGQGTRLTVV.

The CDR3: CASSVTSGGALGTDTQYF. CDR3 nucleotide sequence: TGTGCCAGCAGCGTAACCAGCGGGGGGGCCCTCGGGACAGATACGCAGTATTTT. The gene calls are TRBV9 and TRBJ2-3; 10 nucleotides match TRBD2. The CDR3 is made up of 18 amino acids. The germline V gene encodes CDR1 SGDLS and CDR2 YYNGEE. V was pared by 1 base and J by 3 bases, with 11 bases of the junction left unmatched.

The rearrangement joins TRBV27 to TRBJ2-1; 7 nucleotides match TRBD1. V dropped 6 bases and J dropped 9; count of bases not matched to a gene: 20. The CDR3 sequence is 17 residues long. CDR1 is MNHEY, CDR2 SMNVEV, per germline (reference sequence). The CDR3 region has the DNA TGTGCCAGCAGAAGAACGGAAACAGGGGCGCGTATCGGTGAGCAGTTCTTC. It codes for CASRRTETGARIGEQFF.

V is TRBV6-5 and J is TRBJ2-3, with D tentatively TRBD2 (5 bases). Per germline, CDR1 MNHEY and CDR2 SVGAGI. The CDR3 runs 15 residues. V gave up 5 bases and J gave up 4 bases, with 16 bases separating them. CDR3 sequence reads: CASSLTGSPPDTQYF. Written as DNA, the CDR3 is TGTGCCAGCAGTCTCACGGGATCCCCCCCAGATACGCAGTATTTT.

The chain carries TRBV27 and TRBJ1-2, with 8 bases fitting TRBD1. V lost 3 bases, J lost 0 bases, and 3 bases stayed unmatched. This CDR3 has 15 amino acids. From germline, CDR1 is MNHEY and CDR2 SMNVEV (reference sequence). Written as DNA, the CDR3 is TGTGCCAGCAGTTTGACAGGGGCTACTAACTATGGCTACACCTTC. Encoded protein: CASSLTGATNYGYTF.

This chain's CDR3 is CASSRGDSTDTQYF. The CDR3 DNA reads TGCGCCAGCAGCAGAGGGGACAGCACAGATACGCAGTATTTT. The chain recombines TRBV5-1 with TRBJ2-3; D may match TRBD1 or TRBD2 (5 bases each). Deletions cut 4 bases from V and 0 bases from J, with 9 bases between. CDR1 and CDR2 from the germline V gene are SGHRS and YFSETQ. This CDR3 is 14 amino acids long.

The chain employs TRBV19 and TRBJ2-2; tentatively, D is TRBD2 (7 bases). This CDR3 is built from 14 residues. With 3 bases removed from V and 7 bases from J, the gap between germline ends came to 12 bases. From germline, CDR1 is LNHDA and CDR2 SQIVND (reference sequence). CDR3 loop: CASSIGGPGGELFF. CDR3 nucleotide sequence: TGTGCCAGTAGTATCGGGGGGCCCGGCGGGGAGCTGTTTTTT.